Sequencing of this TCR beta chain was carried out in a study of CD8+ T cells in alopecia areata. General study findings and limits: With patients, TCR sharing proved less clear than in mice, a difference possibly related to HLA.

V lost 5 bases and J 4 bases, leaving 17 bases between the germline ends. The CDR3 contains 16 residues. Per the germline V gene, CDR1 is MNHEY and CDR2 is SMNVEV (reference sequence). Turning to this clone: The antigen is unknown.

Extraction and reverse transcription of RNA yielded cDNA as the sequencing template. Here immunoSEQ multiplex PCR was the method, and the copy in TCRdb shows in-frame clones only, minus some. The sample has 200,000 or so clones, roughly 56% seen once. V usage is TRBV27 and J usage is TRBJ2-2; D is tentatively TRBD1 or TRBD2 (6 bases each). The receptor was derived from a human donor in good health. The sequenced sample was CD8+ T cells sorted from blood. CDR3 coding DNA: TGTGCCAGCAGTCCGACTAGGACAGATACCACCGGGGAGCTGTTTTTT. Its translation: CASSPTRTDTTGELFF.